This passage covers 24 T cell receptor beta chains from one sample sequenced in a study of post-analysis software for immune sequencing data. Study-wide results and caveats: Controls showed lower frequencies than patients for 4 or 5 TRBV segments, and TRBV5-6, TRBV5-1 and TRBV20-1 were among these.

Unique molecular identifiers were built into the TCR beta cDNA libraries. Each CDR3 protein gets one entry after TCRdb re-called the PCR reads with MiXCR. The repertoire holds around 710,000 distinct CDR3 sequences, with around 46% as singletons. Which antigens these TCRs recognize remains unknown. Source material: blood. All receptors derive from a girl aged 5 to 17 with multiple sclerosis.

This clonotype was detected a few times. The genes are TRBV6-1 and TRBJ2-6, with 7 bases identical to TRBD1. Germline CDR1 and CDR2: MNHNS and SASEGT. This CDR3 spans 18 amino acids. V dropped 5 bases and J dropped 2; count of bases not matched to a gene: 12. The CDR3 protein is CASSQRTGPGAGANVLTF. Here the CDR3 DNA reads TGTGCCAGCAGTCAACGGACAGGACCAGGGGCTGGGGCCAACGTCCTGACTTTC.

CDR3 protein: CASSLVLAGEEEQFF. In DNA, the CDR3 is TGTGCCAGCAGTTTAGTTCTAGCGGGAGAAGAAGAGCAGTTCTTC. The chain employs TRBV12-3 or TRBV12-4 and TRBJ2-1, with 10 bases lining up with TRBD2. V lost 1 base to trimming and J lost 10 bases; unmatched junction nucleotides: 7. The CDR3 loop spans 15 amino acids.

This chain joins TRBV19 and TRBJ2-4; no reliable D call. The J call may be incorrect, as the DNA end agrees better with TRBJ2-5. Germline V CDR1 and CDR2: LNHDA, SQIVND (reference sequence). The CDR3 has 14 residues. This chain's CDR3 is CASSPSLRGETQYF. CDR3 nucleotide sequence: TGTGCCAGTAGTCCCAGTCTCAGAGGAGAGACCCAGTACTTC.

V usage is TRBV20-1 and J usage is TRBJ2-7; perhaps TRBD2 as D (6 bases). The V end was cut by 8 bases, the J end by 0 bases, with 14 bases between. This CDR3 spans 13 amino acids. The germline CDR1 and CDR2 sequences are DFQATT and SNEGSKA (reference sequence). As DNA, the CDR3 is TGCAGTTTCCGGGACTCCACCTCCTACGAGCAGTACTTC. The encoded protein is CSFRDSTSYEQYF.

CDR3 sequence (DNA): TGTGCCCCCTCAAGGACTAGCGAGAACACCGGGGAGCTGTTTTTT. Protein product: CAPSRTSENTGELFF. V usage is TRBV24-1 and J usage is TRBJ2-2, with 9 bases aligning to TRBD2. The CDR3 consists of 15 residues. CDR1 and CDR2 from the germline V gene are KGHDR and SFDVKD. Trimming at V came to 12 bases and at J to 1 base, leaving 8 bases not matched to a gene.

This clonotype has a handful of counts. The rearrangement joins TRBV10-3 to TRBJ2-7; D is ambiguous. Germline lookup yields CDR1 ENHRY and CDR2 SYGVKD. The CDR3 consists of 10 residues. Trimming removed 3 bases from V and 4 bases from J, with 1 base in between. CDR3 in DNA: TGTGCCATCAGTGAATACGAGCAGTACTTC. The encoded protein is CAISEYEQYF.

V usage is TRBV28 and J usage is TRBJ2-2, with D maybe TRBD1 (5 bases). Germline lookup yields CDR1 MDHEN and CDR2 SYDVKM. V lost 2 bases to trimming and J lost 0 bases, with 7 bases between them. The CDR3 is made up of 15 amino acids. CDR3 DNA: TGTGCCAGCAGTTTACAGGGATCGAACACCGGGGAGCTGTTTTTT. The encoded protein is CASSLQGSNTGELFF.

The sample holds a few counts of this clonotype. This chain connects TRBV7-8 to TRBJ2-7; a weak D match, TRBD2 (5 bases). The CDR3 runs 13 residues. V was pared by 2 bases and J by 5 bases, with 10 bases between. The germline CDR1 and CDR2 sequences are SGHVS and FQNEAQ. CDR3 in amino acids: CASSLFVGDEQYF. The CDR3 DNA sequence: TGTGCCAGCAGCTTATTCGTGGGAGACGAGCAGTACTTC.

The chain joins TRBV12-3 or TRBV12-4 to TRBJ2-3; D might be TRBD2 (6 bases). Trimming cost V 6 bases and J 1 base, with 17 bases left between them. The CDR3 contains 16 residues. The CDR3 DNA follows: TGTGCCAGCAGGCAACAGGAGGGACTGGGCACAGATACGCAGTATTTT. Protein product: CASRQQEGLGTDTQYF.

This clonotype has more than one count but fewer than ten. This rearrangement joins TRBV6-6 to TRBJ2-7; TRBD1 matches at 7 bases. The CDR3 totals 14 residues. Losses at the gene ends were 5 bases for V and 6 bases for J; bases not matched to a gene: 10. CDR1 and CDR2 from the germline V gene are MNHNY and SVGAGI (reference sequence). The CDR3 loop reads CASSITRQGSEQYF. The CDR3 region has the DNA TGTGCCAGCAGTATCACCCGACAGGGATCCGAGCAGTACTTC.

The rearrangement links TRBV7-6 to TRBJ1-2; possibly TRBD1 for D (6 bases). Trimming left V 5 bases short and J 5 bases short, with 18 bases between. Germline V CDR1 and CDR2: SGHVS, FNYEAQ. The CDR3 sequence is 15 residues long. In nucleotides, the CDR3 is TGTGCCAGCAGCCCAAGCCCAGGGGTCGGGTATGGCTACACCTTC. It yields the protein CASSPSPGVGYGYTF.

CDR3 residues: CASSVEGLAGEVLITDTQYF. The CDR3 region has the DNA TGTGCCAGCAGTGTCGAGGGACTAGCGGGAGAGGTTTTAATCACAGATACGCAGTATTTT. The V call is TRBV6-1, the J call TRBJ2-3, with 14 bases that match TRBD2. The CDR3 has 20 amino acids. Trimming removed 4 bases from V and 2 bases from J; junction bases left unmatched: 14. Germline V gene lookup returns CDR1 MNHNS and CDR2 SASEGT.

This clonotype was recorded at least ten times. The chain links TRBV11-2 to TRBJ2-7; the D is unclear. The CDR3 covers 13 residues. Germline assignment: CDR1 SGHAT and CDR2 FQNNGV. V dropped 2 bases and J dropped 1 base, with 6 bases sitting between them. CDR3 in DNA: TGTGCCAGCAGCTTATCCCCATCCTACGAGCAGTACTTC. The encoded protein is CASSLSPSYEQYF.

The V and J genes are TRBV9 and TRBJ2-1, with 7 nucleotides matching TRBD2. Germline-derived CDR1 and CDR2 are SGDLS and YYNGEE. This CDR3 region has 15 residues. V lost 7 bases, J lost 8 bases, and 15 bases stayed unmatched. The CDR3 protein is CASSWGSGTVDEQFF. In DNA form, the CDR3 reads TGTGCCAGCTCCTGGGGGAGCGGGACGGTAGATGAGCAGTTCTTC. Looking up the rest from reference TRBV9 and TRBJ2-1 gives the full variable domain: DSGVTQTPKHLITATGQRVTLRCSPRSGDLSVYWYQQSLDQGLQFLIQYYNGEERAKGNILERFSAQQFPDLHSELNLSSLELGDSALYFCASSWGSGTVDEQFFGPGTRLTVL.

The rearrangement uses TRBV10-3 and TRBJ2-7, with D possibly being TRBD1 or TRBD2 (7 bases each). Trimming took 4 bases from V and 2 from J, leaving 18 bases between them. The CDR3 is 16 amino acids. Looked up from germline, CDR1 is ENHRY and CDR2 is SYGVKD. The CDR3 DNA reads TGTGCCATCAGTGGGGAGGGGGCGCGTGCCCCCTACGAGCAGTACTTC. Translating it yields CAISGEGARAPYEQYF.

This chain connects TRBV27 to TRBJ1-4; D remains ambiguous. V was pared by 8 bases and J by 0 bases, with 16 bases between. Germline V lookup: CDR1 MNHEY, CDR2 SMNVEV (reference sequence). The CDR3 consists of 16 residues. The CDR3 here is CASPPRHLATNEKLFF. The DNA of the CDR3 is TGTGCCAGCCCACCTCGACACCTTGCAACTAATGAAAAACTGTTTTTT.

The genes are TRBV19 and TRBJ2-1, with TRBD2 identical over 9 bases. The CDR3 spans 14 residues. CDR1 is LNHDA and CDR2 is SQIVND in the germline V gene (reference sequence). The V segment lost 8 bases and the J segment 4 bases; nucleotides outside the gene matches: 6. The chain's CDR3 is CASGPSGAYNEQFF. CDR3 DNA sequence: TGTGCCAGTGGGCCTAGCGGGGCTTACAATGAGCAGTTCTTC.

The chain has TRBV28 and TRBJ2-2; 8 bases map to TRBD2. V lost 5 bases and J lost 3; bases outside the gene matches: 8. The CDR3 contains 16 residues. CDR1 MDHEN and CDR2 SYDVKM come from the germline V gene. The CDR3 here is CASSPLAGRDTGELFF. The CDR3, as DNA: TGTGCCAGCAGTCCGCTAGCGGGTCGGGACACCGGGGAGCTGTTTTTT.

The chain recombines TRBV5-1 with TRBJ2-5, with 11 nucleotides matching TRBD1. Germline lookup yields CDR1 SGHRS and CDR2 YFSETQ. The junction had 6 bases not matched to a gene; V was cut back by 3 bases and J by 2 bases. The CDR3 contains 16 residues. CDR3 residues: CASSSRTGGVQETQYF. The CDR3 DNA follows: TGCGCCAGCAGCTCCCGGACAGGGGGCGTTCAAGAGACCCAGTACTTC. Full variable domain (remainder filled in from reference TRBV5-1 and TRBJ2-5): KAGVTQTPRYLIKTRGQQVTLSCSPISGHRSVSWYQQTPGQGLQFLFEYFSETQRNKGNFPGRFSGRQFSNSRSEMNVSTLELGDSALYLCASSSRTGGVQETQYFGPGTRLLVL.

The CDR3 DNA sequence: TGCAGTGCGCTACTCTGGGAACTTCCTTACAATGAGCAGTTCTTC. Translated, it gives CSALLWELPYNEQFF. V and J are TRBV20-1 and TRBJ2-1; D ambiguous. In germline, CDR1 is DFQATT, CDR2 SNEGSKA (reference sequence). V dropped 6 bases and J dropped 4 bases, with 19 bases sitting between them. This CDR3 is built from 15 residues.

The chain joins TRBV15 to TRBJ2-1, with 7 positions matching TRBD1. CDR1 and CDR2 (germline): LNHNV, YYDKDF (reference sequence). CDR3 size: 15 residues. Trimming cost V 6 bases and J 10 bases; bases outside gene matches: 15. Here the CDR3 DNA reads TGTGCCACCAGGGACACGGACAGGCGGTTGAGGGAGCAGTTCTTC. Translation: CATRDTDRRLREQFF.

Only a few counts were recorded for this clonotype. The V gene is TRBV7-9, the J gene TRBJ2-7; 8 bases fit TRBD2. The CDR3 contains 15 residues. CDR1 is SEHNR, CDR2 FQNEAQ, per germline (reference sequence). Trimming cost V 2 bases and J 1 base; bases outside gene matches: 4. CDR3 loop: CASSLSGRASYEQYF. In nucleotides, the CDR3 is TGTGCCAGCAGCTTATCCGGGAGGGCTTCCTACGAGCAGTACTTC.

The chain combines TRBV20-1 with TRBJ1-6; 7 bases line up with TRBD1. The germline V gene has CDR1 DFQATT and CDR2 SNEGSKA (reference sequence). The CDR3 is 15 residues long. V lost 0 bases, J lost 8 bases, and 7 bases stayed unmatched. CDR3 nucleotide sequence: TGCAGTGCTAGAGAATCGCGACAGGGTGATTCACCCCTCCACTTT. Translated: CSARESRQGDSPLHF.

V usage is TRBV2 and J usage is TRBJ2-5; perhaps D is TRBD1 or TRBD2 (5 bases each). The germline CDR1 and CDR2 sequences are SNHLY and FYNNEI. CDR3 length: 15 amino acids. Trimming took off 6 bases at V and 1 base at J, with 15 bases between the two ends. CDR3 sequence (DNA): TGTGCCAGCAGGGGACCACAGGAGACCCAAGAGACCCAGTACTTC. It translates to CASRGPQETQETQYF.